This T cell receptor (beta chain) was recovered during a study of cytomegalovirus exposure and HLA in healthy donors. In regard to this clone: Its specificity is unknown.

Germline CDR1 reads MGHRA; CDR2 reads YSYEKL. This CDR3 region has 14 residues. J gave up 3 bases and V 4 bases, and 5 bases lay outside the gene matches. Study-wide findings and caveats: In a later analysis, common viral pathogens appeared linked to several of the most significant clusters. Per a later analysis, roughly 17,000 TCR beta sequences showed association with HLA alleles at 0.05 false discovery rate.

Primers for the PCR totalled 60 Vbeta and 13 Jbeta. Sequencing was performed with immunoSEQ multiplex PCR; in TCRdb, only in-frame clones are kept and a portion is missing. The repertoire holds under 150,000 clones, with around 80% as singletons. Sequenced sample: PBMCs. The rearrangement joins TRBV4-1 to TRBJ1-1, with 7 bases aligning to TRBD1. The source of this sequence is a human donor in good health. The CDR3 loop is CASSPTGSDTEAFF. CDR3 bases: TGCGCCAGCAGCCCGACAGGGTCGGACACTGAAGCTTTCTTT.